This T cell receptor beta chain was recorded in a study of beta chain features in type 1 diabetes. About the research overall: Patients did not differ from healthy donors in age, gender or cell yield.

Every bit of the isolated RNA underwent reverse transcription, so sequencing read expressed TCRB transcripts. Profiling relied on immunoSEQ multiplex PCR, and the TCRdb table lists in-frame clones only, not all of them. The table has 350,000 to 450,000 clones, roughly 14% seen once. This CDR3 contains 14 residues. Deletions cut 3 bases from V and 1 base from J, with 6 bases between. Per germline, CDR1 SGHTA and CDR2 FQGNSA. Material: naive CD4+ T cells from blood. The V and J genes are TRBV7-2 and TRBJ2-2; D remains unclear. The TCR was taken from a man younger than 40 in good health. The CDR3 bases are TGTGCCAGCAGCTTCAACTGGAACACCGGGGAGCTGTTTTTT. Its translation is CASSFNWNTGELFF.